The 17 T cell receptor beta chains in this list originate from one sample, sequenced in a study of T cell responses to AZD1222 COVID-19 vaccine. The repertoire was sequenced with immunoSEQ multiplex PCR; TCRdb's copy has only in-frame clones and lacks some. Of roughly 120,000 clones listed, approximately 88% were seen once; the top ten hold over 3%. Sequences were derived from peripheral blood, sampled on day 0 of AZD1222 vaccination. The receptors originated from an adult in good health.

The chain employs TRBV7-9 and TRBJ1-1; no clear D gene. The length of the CDR3 is 11 residues. Looked up from germline, CDR1 is SEHNR and CDR2 is FQNEAQ (reference sequence). The V gene lost 7 bases and the J gene lost 7 bases, with 10 bases spanning the gap. CDR3 DNA sequence: TGTGCCAGCACCGGGTTCATTGAAGCTTTCTTT. Residues: CASTGFIEAFF.

This rearrangement joins TRBV14 to TRBJ1-6; TRBD1 matches 8 bases. J lost 0 bases, V lost 4 bases, and 2 bases had no gene match. The CDR3 sequence is 16 residues long. In germline, CDR1 is SGHDN, CDR2 FVKESK. As DNA, the CDR3 is TGTGCCAGCAGCCCAGACAGGGGCTCCTATAATTCACCCCTCCACTTT. This translates into CASSPDRGSYNSPLHF.

The V and J genes are TRBV27 and TRBJ1-4; 9 bases fit TRBD1. V gave up 3 bases and J gave up 4 bases; unmatched junction bases: 6. Germline CDR1 and CDR2: MNHEY and SMNVEV (reference sequence). This CDR3 contains 16 residues. The CDR3, as DNA: TGTGCCAGCAGTTTCACAGGGGGCGCGATTAATGAAAAACTGTTTTTT. This encodes CASSFTGGAINEKLFF.

The chain employs TRBV2 and TRBJ2-1; 9 nucleotides agree with TRBD2. V lost 10 bases, J lost 0 bases, and 4 bases stayed unmatched. The germline gives CDR1 SNHLY, CDR2 FYNNEI. The CDR3 contains 14 residues. CDR3 DNA: TGTGCCACCCTAGCGGGGAGCTCCTACAATGAGCAGTTCTTC. This translates into CATLAGSSYNEQFF.

This chain uses TRBV6-2 or TRBV6-3 with TRBJ1-2, with 10 bases fitting TRBD1. This CDR3 has 14 residues. Germline V gene lookup returns CDR1 MNHEY and CDR2 SVGEGT. Losses at the gene ends were 10 bases for V and 4 bases for J; bases not matched to a gene: 9. The CDR3 bases are TGTGCCATCAACCCGGGACAGGGGACCTATGGCTACACCTTC. It translates to CAINPGQGTYGYTF.

This clone was counted once. The chain has TRBV9 and TRBJ1-5; TRBD1 matches 9 bases. Germline CDR1 is SGDLS and CDR2 is YYNGEE. V lost 2 bases to trimming and J lost 7 bases; unmatched junction nucleotides: 7. The CDR3 runs 15 residues. CDR3 residues: CASSVGTGGLQPQHF. The CDR3 nucleotides read TGTGCCAGCAGCGTGGGAACAGGGGGCTTACAGCCCCAGCATTTT.

V usage is TRBV7-3 and J usage is TRBJ2-2; D unclear. Trimming shortened V by 1 base and J by 5 bases, and 14 bases separated the two germline ends. Germline V CDR1 and CDR2: SGHTA, FQGTGA. The CDR3 loop spans 16 amino acids. CDR3 sequence: CASSLNSARDTGELFF. The DNA of the CDR3 is TGTGCCAGCAGCTTAAATTCTGCACGAGATACCGGGGAGCTGTTTTTT.

DNA of the CDR3: TGTGCCAGAGGAGGGCCAGGGGACTATGGCTACACCTTC. This gives the protein CARGGPGDYGYTF. This chain joins TRBV2 and TRBJ1-2; D is perhaps TRBD1 (6 bases). The CDR3 is 13 residues long. V dropped 9 bases and J dropped 3 bases, with 14 bases sitting between them. CDR1 is SNHLY and CDR2 is FYNNEI in the germline V gene.

This chain connects TRBV29-1 to TRBJ1-1; the D gene is possibly TRBD1 (6 bases). Trimming pared 7 bases from V and 1 base from J, leaving 13 bases between. This CDR3 spans 13 amino acids. Germline V gives CDR1 SQVTM, CDR2 ANQGSEA. CDR3 sequence reads: CSARRDKNTEAFF. The CDR3 DNA reads as TGCAGCGCCCGCCGGGACAAGAACACTGAAGCTTTCTTT.

V gene TRBV5-1 combines with J gene TRBJ1-2; D call uncertain. V was pared by 4 bases and J by 0 bases, with 7 bases between. The CDR3 extends over 13 amino acids. CDR1 is SGHRS and CDR2 is YFSETQ in the germline V gene. Here the CDR3 DNA reads TGCGCCAGCAGCAAAGAAGCTAACTATGGCTACACCTTC. The encoded protein is CASSKEANYGYTF. The full variable domain, rest sourced from reference TRBV5-1 and TRBJ1-2, is KAGVTQTPRYLIKTRGQQVTLSCSPISGHRSVSWYQQTPGQGLQFLFEYFSETQRNKGNFPGRFSGRQFSNSRSEMNVSTLELGDSALYLCASSKEANYGYTFGSGTRLTVV.

The chain has TRBV9 and TRBJ1-4; no clear D gene. The V gene lost 2 bases and the J gene lost 0 bases, with 5 bases spanning the gap. The CDR3 extends over 14 amino acids. From germline, CDR1 is SGDLS and CDR2 YYNGEE. The CDR3 coding sequence is TGTGCCAGCAGCGTTTCCTCAACTAATGAAAAACTGTTTTTT. This encodes CASSVSSTNEKLFF.

This clone was detected only once. The V and J genes are TRBV4-1 and TRBJ1-1; 7 bases are a match to TRBD1. Germline lookup yields CDR1 MGHRA and CDR2 YSYEKL. Trimming at V came to 0 bases and at J to 7 bases, leaving 5 bases not matched to a gene. This CDR3 has 14 amino acids. The CDR3 region is CASSQEPTGIEAFF. CDR3 DNA sequence: TGCGCCAGCAGCCAAGAACCGACAGGGATTGAAGCTTTCTTT.

The rearrangement uses TRBV24-1 and TRBJ1-1; 8 positions match TRBD1. The CDR3 has 19 amino acids. Per the germline V gene, CDR1 is KGHDR and CDR2 is SFDVKD. The V segment lost 3 bases and the J segment 0 bases; nucleotides outside the gene matches: 14. The CDR3 bases are TGTGCCACCAGTGATCAGGTAGGGGACAGGTGGGCCATGAACACTGAAGCTTTCTTT. Protein: CATSDQVGDRWAMNTEAFF.

The chain is built from TRBV18 and TRBJ2-7, with no clear D. The V and J ends lost 0 bases and 1 base respectively, with 7 bases between them. CDR1 is KGHSH and CDR2 is LQKENI in the germline V gene. The CDR3 sequence is 14 residues long. The CDR3 is CASSPPEESYEQYF. Written as DNA, the CDR3 is TGTGCCAGCTCACCACCCGAGGAATCCTACGAGCAGTACTTC.

The chain carries TRBV18 and TRBJ1-3; D gene uncertain. V dropped 6 bases and J dropped 0 bases, with 9 bases sitting between them. This CDR3 comprises 14 residues. Germline values: CDR1 KGHSH, CDR2 LQKENI. This CDR3 reads CASSTEYSGNTIYF. CDR3 DNA sequence: TGTGCCAGCTCTACGGAGTACTCTGGAAACACCATATATTTT.

The rearrangement links TRBV14 to TRBJ2-7; D is possibly TRBD1 (5 bases). Trimming shortened V by 4 bases and J by 3 bases, and 16 bases separated the two germline ends. Germline V gene lookup returns CDR1 SGHDN and CDR2 FVKESK. CDR3 length: 15 residues. CDR3 nucleotide sequence: TGTGCCAGCAGCCCCTTCTACGACCAGGGCTACGAGCAGTACTTC. It is translated as CASSPFYDQGYEQYF. The entire variable domain, with the rest obtained from reference TRBV14 and TRBJ2-7, is as follows: EAGVTQFPSHSVIEKGQTVTLRCDPISGHDNLYWYRRVMGKEIKFLLHFVKESKQDESGMPNNRFLAERTGGTYSTLKVQPAELEDSGVYFCASSPFYDQGYEQYFGPGTRLTVT.

The chain links TRBV11-3 to TRBJ2-3; no clear D. V was trimmed by 5 bases and J by 2 bases, leaving 11 bases between them. Germline CDR1 reads SGHNT; CDR2 reads YENEEA. The CDR3 spans 14 residues. This chain's CDR3 is CASSLGLSTDTQYF. In DNA form, the CDR3 reads TGTGCCAGCAGCCTAGGGCTCTCCACAGATACGCAGTATTTT.